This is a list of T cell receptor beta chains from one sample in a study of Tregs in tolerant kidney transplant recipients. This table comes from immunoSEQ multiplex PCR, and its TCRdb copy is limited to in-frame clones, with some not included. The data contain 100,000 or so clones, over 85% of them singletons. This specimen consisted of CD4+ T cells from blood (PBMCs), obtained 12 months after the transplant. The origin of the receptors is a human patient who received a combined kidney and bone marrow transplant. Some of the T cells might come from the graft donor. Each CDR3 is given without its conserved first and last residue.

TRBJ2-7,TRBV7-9,ASSLGQNSYEQY
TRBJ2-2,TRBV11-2,ASSLASAGPLTGELF
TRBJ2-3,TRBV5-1,ASSPGLAESTDTQY
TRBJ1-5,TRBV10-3,AISATRDRVNQPQH
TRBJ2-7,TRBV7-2,ASSPGAGLAAYEQY
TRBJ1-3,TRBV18,ASSPRQGIDTIY
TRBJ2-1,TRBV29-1,SVEGSARRQF
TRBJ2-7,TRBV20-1,RRSDSYEQY
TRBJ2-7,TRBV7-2,ASSSGRGNYEQY
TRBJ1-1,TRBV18,ASSPRQGWTEAF
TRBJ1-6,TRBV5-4,ASSLDRENSPLH
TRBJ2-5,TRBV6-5,ASRTPQGAETQY
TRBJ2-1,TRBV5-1,ASSEQSPYNEQF
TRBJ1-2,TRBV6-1,ASSASQGSGYT
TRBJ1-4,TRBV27,ASTHLATTGTENEKLF
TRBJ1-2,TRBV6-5,ASNIPRANYGYT
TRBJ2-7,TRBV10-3,AIANRGVHEQY